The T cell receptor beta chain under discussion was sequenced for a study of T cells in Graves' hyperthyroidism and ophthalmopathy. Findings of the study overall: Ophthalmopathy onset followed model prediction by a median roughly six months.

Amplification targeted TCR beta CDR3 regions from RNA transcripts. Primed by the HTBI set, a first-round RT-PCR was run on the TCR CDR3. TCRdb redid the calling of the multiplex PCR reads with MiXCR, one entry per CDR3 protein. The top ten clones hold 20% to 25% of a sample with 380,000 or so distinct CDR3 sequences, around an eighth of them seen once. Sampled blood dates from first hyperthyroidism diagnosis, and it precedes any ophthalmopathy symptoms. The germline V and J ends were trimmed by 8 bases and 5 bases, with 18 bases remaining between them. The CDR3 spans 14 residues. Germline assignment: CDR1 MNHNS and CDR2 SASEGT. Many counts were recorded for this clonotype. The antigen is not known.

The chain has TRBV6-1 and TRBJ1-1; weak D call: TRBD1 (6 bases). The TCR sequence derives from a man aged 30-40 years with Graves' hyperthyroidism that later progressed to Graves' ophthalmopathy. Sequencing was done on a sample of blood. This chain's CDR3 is CASQERRGRTEAFF. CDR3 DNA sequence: TGTGCCAGCCAAGAGAGACGGGGGCGAACTGAAGCTTTCTTT.